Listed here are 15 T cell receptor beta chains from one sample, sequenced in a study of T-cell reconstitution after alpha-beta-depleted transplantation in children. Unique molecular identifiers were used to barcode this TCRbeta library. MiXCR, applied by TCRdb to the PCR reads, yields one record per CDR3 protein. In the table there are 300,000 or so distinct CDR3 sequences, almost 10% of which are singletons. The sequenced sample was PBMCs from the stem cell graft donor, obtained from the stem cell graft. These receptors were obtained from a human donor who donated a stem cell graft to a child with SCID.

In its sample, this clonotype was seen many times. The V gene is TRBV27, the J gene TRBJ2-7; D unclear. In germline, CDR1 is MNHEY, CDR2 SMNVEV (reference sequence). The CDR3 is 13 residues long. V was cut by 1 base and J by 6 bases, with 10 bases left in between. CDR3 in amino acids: CASSLFQSSEQYF. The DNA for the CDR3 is TGTGCCAGCAGTTTATTCCAAAGTTCCGAGCAGTACTTC.

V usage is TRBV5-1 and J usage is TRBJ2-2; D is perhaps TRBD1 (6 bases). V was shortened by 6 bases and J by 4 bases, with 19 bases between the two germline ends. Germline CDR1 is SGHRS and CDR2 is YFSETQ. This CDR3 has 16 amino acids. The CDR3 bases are TGCGCCAGCACAGCAACAGGGTCGTCGGTCACCGGGGAGCTGTTTTTT. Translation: CASTATGSSVTGELFF.

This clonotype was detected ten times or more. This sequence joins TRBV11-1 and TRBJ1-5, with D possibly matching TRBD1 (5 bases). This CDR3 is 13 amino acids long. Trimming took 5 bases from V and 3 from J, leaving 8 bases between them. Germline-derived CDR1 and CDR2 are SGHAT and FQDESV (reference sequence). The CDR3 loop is CASSVDNNQPQHF. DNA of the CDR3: TGTGCCAGCAGCGTGGACAACAATCAGCCCCAGCATTTT.

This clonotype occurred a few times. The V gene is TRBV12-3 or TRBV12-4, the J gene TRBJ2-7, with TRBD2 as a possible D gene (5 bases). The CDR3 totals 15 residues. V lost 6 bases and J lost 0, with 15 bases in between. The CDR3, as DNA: TGTGCCAGCAGCCTCGGACTGGGGAGCTCCTACGAGCAGTACTTC. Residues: CASSLGLGSSYEQYF.

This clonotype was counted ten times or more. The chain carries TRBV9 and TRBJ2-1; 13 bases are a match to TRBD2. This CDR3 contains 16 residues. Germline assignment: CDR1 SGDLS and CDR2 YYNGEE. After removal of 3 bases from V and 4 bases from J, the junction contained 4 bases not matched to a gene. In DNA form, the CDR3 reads TGTGCCAGCAGCGCCGGACTAGCGGGGGTATACAATGAGCAGTTCTTC. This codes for CASSAGLAGVYNEQFF.

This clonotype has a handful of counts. This CDR3 reads CASSRTSGPYSYEQYF. The CDR3 DNA reads as TGTGCCAGCAGCCGGACTAGCGGGCCTTACTCCTACGAGCAGTACTTC. This chain links TRBV28 with TRBJ2-7, with TRBD2 identical over 11 bases. V shed 6 bases, J shed 0 bases, and the junction held 7 bases outside the gene matches. This CDR3 is built from 16 residues. In germline, CDR1 is MDHEN, CDR2 SYDVKM.

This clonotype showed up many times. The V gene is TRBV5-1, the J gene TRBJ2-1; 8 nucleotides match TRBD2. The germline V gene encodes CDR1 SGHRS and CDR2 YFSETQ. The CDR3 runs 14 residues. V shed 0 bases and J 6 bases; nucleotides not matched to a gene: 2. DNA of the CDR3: TGCGCCAGCAGCTTGGGGGGGACTAGCAATGAGCAGTTCTTC. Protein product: CASSLGGTSNEQFF. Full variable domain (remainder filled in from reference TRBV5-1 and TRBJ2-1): KAGVTQTPRYLIKTRGQQVTLSCSPISGHRSVSWYQQTPGQGLQFLFEYFSETQRNKGNFPGRFSGRQFSNSRSEMNVSTLELGDSALYLCASSLGGTSNEQFFGPGTRLTVL.

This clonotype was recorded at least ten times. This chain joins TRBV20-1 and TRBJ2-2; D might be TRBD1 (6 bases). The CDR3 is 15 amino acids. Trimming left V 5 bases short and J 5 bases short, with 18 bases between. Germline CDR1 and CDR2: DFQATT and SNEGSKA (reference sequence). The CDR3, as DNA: TGCAGTGCTCTCGTCAGGGGTCGAGGGACCGGGGAGCTGTTTTTT. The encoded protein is CSALVRGRGTGELFF.

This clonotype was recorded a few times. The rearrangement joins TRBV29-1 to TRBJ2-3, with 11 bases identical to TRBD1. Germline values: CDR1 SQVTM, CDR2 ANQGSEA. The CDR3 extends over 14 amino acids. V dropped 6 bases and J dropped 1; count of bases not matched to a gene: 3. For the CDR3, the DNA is TGCAGCGTCGGACAGGGGGCAGGCACAGATACGCAGTATTTT. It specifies CSVGQGAGTDTQYF.

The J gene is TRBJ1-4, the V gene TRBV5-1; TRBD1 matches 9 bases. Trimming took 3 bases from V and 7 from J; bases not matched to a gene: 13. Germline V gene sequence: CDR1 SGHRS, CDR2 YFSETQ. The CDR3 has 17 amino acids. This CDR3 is CASSSTLPGQGGEKLFF. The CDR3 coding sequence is TGCGCCAGCAGCTCAACCCTTCCGGGACAGGGTGGTGAAAAACTGTTTTTT.

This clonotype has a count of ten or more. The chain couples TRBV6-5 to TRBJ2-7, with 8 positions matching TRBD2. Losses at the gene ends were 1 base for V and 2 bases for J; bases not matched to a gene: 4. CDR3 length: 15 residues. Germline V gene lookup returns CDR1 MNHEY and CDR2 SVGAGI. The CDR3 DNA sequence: TGTGCCAGCAGTTACTTTCCCGGGGGGGCCTACGAGCAGTACTTC. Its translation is CASSYFPGGAYEQYF.

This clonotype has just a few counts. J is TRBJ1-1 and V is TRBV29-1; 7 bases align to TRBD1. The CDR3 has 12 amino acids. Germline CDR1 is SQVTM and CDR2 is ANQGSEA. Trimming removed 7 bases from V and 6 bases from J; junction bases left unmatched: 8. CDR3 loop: CSDRQGGSEAFF. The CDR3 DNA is TGCAGCGATAGACAGGGAGGCTCTGAAGCTTTCTTT.

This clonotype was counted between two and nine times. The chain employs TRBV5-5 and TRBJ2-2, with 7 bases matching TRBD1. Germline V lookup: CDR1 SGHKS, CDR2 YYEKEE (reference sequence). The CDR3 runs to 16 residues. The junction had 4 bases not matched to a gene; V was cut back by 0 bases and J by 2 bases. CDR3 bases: TGTGCCAGCAGCTTGGTAGGGGGCCTTAACACCGGGGAGCTGTTTTTT. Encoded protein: CASSLVGGLNTGELFF.

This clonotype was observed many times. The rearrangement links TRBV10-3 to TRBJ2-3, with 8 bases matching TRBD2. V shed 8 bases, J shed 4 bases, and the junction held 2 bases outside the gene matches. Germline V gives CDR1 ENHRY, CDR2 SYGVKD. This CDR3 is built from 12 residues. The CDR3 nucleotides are TGTGCCATCGGACTAGCAGCAGATACGCAGTATTTT. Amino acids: CAIGLAADTQYF.

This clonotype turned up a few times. This CDR3 reads CASSVQRGGLSTDTQYF. The DNA for the CDR3 is TGTGCCAGCAGCGTTCAGCGGGGGGGGCTAAGCACAGATACGCAGTATTTT. The chain uses TRBV9 and TRBJ2-3; 10 positions agree with TRBD2. V lost 2 bases to trimming and J lost 0 bases; unmatched junction nucleotides: 6. The CDR3 is made up of 17 amino acids. Looked up from germline, CDR1 is SGDLS and CDR2 is YYNGEE.